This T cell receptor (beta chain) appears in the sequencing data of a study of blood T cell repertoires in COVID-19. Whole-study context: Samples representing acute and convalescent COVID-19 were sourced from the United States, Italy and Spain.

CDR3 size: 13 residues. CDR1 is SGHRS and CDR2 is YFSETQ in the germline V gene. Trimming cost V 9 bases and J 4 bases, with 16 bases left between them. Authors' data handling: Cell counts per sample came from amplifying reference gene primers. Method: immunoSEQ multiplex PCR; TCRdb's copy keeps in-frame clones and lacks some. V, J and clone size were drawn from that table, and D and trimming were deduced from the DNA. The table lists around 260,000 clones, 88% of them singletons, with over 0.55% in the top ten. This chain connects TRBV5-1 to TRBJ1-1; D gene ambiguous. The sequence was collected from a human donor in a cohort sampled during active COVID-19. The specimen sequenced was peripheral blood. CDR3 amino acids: CATREDVSTEAFF. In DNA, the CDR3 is TGCGCCACAAGGGAGGACGTGAGCACTGAAGCTTTCTTT.